Shown below are 25 T cell receptor beta chains from a single sample sequenced in a study of blood T cell repertoires in COVID-19. Produced via immunoSEQ multiplex PCR; TCRdb's table is partial and in-frame only. The data contain roughly 140,000 clones, 75% to 85% of them singletons. The material sequenced was peripheral blood. The receptors stem from a woman aged 50 to 60 with acute or convalescent COVID-19.

The chain employs TRBV7-8 and TRBJ1-2, with 7 bases identical to TRBD1. V shed 5 bases, J shed 8 bases, and the junction held 14 bases outside the gene matches. The CDR3 spans 15 residues. CDR1 SGHVS and CDR2 FQNEAQ come from the germline V gene. The CDR3 bases are TGTGCCAGCAGCCGCGAAACCCAGACAGGGTTGGGCTACACCTTC. It codes for CASSRETQTGLGYTF.

The chain employs TRBV11-3 and TRBJ2-2; D not certain. CDR3 size: 13 residues. The V gene's germline CDR1 is SGHNT and CDR2 YENEEA. Trimming shortened V by 1 base and J by 6 bases, and 6 bases separated the two germline ends. The CDR3, as DNA: TGTGCCAGCAGCTTAGCCCCAGCCGGGGAGCTGTTTTTT. This encodes CASSLAPAGELFF. Full variable domain (missing parts from reference TRBV11-3 and TRBJ2-2): EAGVVQSPRYKIIEKKQPVAFWCNPISGHNTLYWYLQNLGQGPELLIRYENEEAVDDSQLPKDRFSAERLKGVDSTLKIQPAELGDSAVYLCASSLAPAGELFFGEGSRLTVL.

The chain couples TRBV6-2 or TRBV6-3 to TRBJ1-4; no definite D call. Trimming took off 2 bases at V and 0 bases at J, with 7 bases between the two ends. The CDR3 is made up of 15 amino acids. The V gene's germline CDR1 is MNHEY and CDR2 SVGEGT. DNA of the CDR3: TGTGCCAGCAGTTACGTCCCAGCAACTAATGAAAAACTGTTTTTT. Encoded protein: CASSYVPATNEKLFF.

The chain joins TRBV28 to TRBJ1-1; no definite D call. The V gene lost 11 bases and the J gene lost 0 bases, with 13 bases spanning the gap. Per the germline V gene, CDR1 is MDHEN and CDR2 is SYDVKM. This CDR3 has 13 residues. The CDR3 spells CAGRSSMNTEAFF. In DNA form, the CDR3 reads TGTGCCGGCCGGTCTAGTATGAACACTGAAGCTTTCTTT.

The chain recombines TRBV6-6 with TRBJ2-1; D is unresolved. Between the trimmed V and J ends, which lost 6 bases and 6 bases, there was a span of 9 bases. Germline V gene data show CDR1 as MNHNY and CDR2 as SVGAGI (reference sequence). The CDR3 is made up of 12 amino acids. CDR3 in amino acids: CASRLPGNEQFF. In DNA, the CDR3 is TGTGCCAGCAGACTCCCGGGCAATGAGCAGTTCTTC.

The V and J genes are TRBV27 and TRBJ1-1; possibly TRBD1 for D (5 bases). Trimming took off 2 bases at V and 4 bases at J, with 8 bases between the two ends. Germline V gene data show CDR1 as MNHEY and CDR2 as SMNVEV (reference sequence). The CDR3 loop spans 13 amino acids. CDR3 residues: CASSLRGSTEAFF. For the CDR3, the DNA is TGTGCCAGCAGTTTAAGGGGAAGCACTGAAGCTTTCTTT.

The J gene is TRBJ1-1, the V gene TRBV19, with D tentatively TRBD1 (6 bases). The CDR3 extends over 15 amino acids. The germline V gene has CDR1 LNHDA and CDR2 SQIVND (reference sequence). Deletions cut 5 bases from V and 3 bases from J, with 16 bases between. CDR3 coding DNA: TGTGCCAGTAGTTTCCGGACAGAGGGAGACACTGAAGCTTTCTTT. Protein product: CASSFRTEGDTEAFF.

This clone has only one observation. The rearrangement links TRBV11-1 to TRBJ2-1; TRBD2 is a possible D gene (7 bases). Germline CDR1 is SGHAT and CDR2 is FQDESV (reference sequence). V lost 0 bases and J 8 bases, leaving 11 bases between the germline ends. CDR3 length: 14 residues. The CDR3 here is CASSLAGGLDEQFF. The CDR3, as DNA: TGTGCCAGCAGCTTAGCGGGGGGGCTTGATGAGCAGTTCTTC.

The V and J genes are TRBV5-1 and TRBJ1-4, with 7 nucleotides matching TRBD1. From germline, CDR1 is SGHRS and CDR2 YFSETQ. The CDR3 extends over 15 amino acids. Trimming removed 4 bases from V and 8 bases from J; junction bases left unmatched: 11. CDR3 region: CASSTRQGPREKLFF. In DNA form, the CDR3 reads TGCGCCAGCAGCACGAGACAGGGACCGCGGGAAAAACTGTTTTTT. Full variable domain (missing parts from reference TRBV5-1 and TRBJ1-4): KAGVTQTPRYLIKTRGQQVTLSCSPISGHRSVSWYQQTPGQGLQFLFEYFSETQRNKGNFPGRFSGRQFSNSRSEMNVSTLELGDSALYLCASSTRQGPREKLFFGSGTQLSVL.

The genes are TRBV7-2 and TRBJ2-5, with 16 bases aligning to TRBD2. The CDR3 length is 16 residues. CDR1 and CDR2 (germline): SGHTA, FQGNSA. The V segment lost 5 bases and the J segment 4 bases; nucleotides outside the gene matches: 4. This chain's CDR3 is CASSLGLAGGPETQYF. The CDR3 coding sequence is TGTGCCAGCAGCCTGGGACTAGCGGGGGGGCCAGAGACCCAGTACTTC. The full variable domain, rest sourced from reference TRBV7-2 and TRBJ2-5, is GAGVSQSPSNKVTEKGKDVELRCDPISGHTALYWYRQSLGQGLEFLIYFQGNSAPDKSGLPSDRFSAERTGGSVSTLTIQRTQQEDSAVYLCASSLGLAGGPETQYFGPGTRLLVL.

This clone showed up just once. The chain couples TRBV2 to TRBJ1-1, with 7 bases aligning to TRBD1. V was clipped by 0 bases and J by 1 base; unmatched bases: 2. CDR1 and CDR2 (germline): SNHLY, FYNNEI. The length of the CDR3 is 15 residues. The CDR3 bases are TGTGCCAGCAGTGAAGCAGGACAGGCGAACACTGAAGCTTTCTTT. Translating it yields CASSEAGQANTEAFF. Using reference TRBV2 and TRBJ1-1 for the parts outside the CDR3, the full variable domain is EPEVTQTPSHQVTQMGQEVILRCVPISNHLYFYWYRQILGQKVEFLVSFYNNEISEKSEIFDDQFSVERPDGSNFTLKIRSTKLEDSAMYFCASSEAGQANTEAFFGQGTRLTVV.

The chain uses TRBV5-1 and TRBJ1-1, with 7 bases identical to TRBD1. The CDR3 is 13 amino acids. V lost 6 bases to trimming and J lost 1 base; unmatched junction nucleotides: 3. In germline, CDR1 is SGHRS, CDR2 YFSETQ. CDR3 amino acids: CASTGQANTEAFF. The CDR3 region has the DNA TGCGCCAGCACTGGACAGGCGAACACTGAAGCTTTCTTT.

To note about this clone: The sample has other DNA sequences that encode this CDR3 too. The rearrangement links TRBV2 to TRBJ1-2; 12 nucleotides line up with TRBD1. Per germline, CDR1 SNHLY and CDR2 FYNNEI. With 6 bases clipped from V and 3 bases from J, the junction kept 2 bases outside the gene matches. The CDR3 runs to 14 residues. CDR3 residues: CASSGTGGDYGYTF. The CDR3, as DNA: TGTGCCAGCAGCGGGACAGGGGGCGACTATGGCTACACCTTC.

This clone was counted only a few times. This sequence joins TRBV6-2 or TRBV6-3 and TRBJ1-5; TRBD1 is a possible D gene (5 bases). Trimming shortened V by 6 bases and J by 3 bases, and 12 bases separated the two germline ends. CDR1 MNHEY and CDR2 SVGEGT come from the germline V gene. This CDR3 is built from 14 residues. The CDR3: CASSETAFNQPQHF. The DNA of the CDR3 is TGTGCCAGCAGCGAGACAGCGTTCAATCAGCCCCAGCATTTT.

This clone was seen a few times. This sequence joins TRBV4-3 and TRBJ2-7, with a tentative D call TRBD1 (5 bases). V was clipped by 0 bases and J by 2 bases, with 8 bases between them. Looked up from germline, CDR1 is LGHNA and CDR2 is YSLEER. This CDR3 has 14 amino acids. The CDR3 coding sequence is TGCGCCAGCAGCCAAGAAATCAGGGCCTACGAGCAGTACTTC. Its translation: CASSQEIRAYEQYF.

The chain combines TRBV2 with TRBJ1-1; a weak D match, TRBD1 (5 bases). V was clipped by 3 bases and J by 5 bases, with 13 bases between them. There are 14 residues in the CDR3. CDR1 is SNHLY, CDR2 FYNNEI, per germline. In DNA form, the CDR3 reads TGTGCCAGCAGTGACTCTACCAGGGTAACTGAAGCTTTCTTT. The encoded protein is CASSDSTRVTEAFF.

The V and J genes are TRBV2 and TRBJ2-7, with 9 bases identical to TRBD1. Germline V gene lookup returns CDR1 SNHLY and CDR2 FYNNEI. V was clipped by 3 bases and J by 8 bases; unmatched bases: 5. The CDR3 has 13 residues. The CDR3 bases are TGTGCCAGCAGTGAGGGGACAGGGTCCCAGCAGTACTTC. It translates to CASSEGTGSQQYF.

This clone has just a few counts. J is TRBJ1-1 and V is TRBV5-1, with D tentatively TRBD1 (5 bases). Germline lookup yields CDR1 SGHRS and CDR2 YFSETQ. The CDR3 sequence is 16 residues long. The V end was cut by 1 base, the J end by 4 bases, with 17 bases between. Written as DNA, the CDR3 is TGCGCCAGCAGCTTGCTTGCAGTCTCGGGGGGCACTGAAGCTTTCTTT. This sequence encodes CASSLLAVSGGTEAFF.

V and J are TRBV9 and TRBJ1-6; TRBD1 agrees at 9 bases. The germline gives CDR1 SGDLS, CDR2 YYNGEE. V lost 0 bases and J lost 7; bases outside the gene matches: 2. The CDR3 totals 15 residues. Here the CDR3 DNA reads TGTGCCAGCAGCGTAGTTGGGACAGGGAATTCACCCCTCCACTTT. Its protein is CASSVVGTGNSPLHF.

The J gene is TRBJ1-2, the V gene TRBV28; no definite D call. This CDR3 is built from 16 residues. Germline CDR1 MDHEN, CDR2 SYDVKM. Between the trimmed V and J ends, which lost 7 bases and 3 bases, there was a span of 21 bases. The CDR3 sequence: CASNHPVEGMHYGYTF. The CDR3 region has the DNA TGTGCCAGCAATCATCCAGTGGAGGGAATGCACTATGGCTACACCTTC.

The chain has TRBV18 and TRBJ1-3; 9 bases align to TRBD1. CDR3 length: 15 amino acids. Germline V gives CDR1 KGHSH, CDR2 LQKENI. J gave up 5 bases and V 0 bases, and 2 bases lay outside the gene matches. Here the CDR3 DNA reads TGTGCCAGCTCACCACCGGGACAGGGTCGAAACACCATATATTTT. It yields the protein CASSPPGQGRNTIYF.

V and J are TRBV7-8 and TRBJ1-2, with D maybe TRBD1 (5 bases). Between the trimmed V and J ends, which lost 1 base and 4 bases, there was a span of 13 bases. Germline values: CDR1 SGHVS, CDR2 FQNEAQ. CDR3 length equals 15 residues. CDR3 residues: CASSLERQGLYGYTF. CDR3 nucleotides: TGTGCCAGCAGCTTAGAGAGGCAGGGACTCTATGGCTACACCTTC.

The chain carries TRBV11-2 and TRBJ2-7; 7 bases align to TRBD1. With V trimmed by 3 bases and J by 5 bases, 7 bases remained unmatched. From germline, CDR1 is SGHAT and CDR2 FQNNGV. The CDR3 covers 14 residues. For the CDR3, the DNA is TGTGCCAGCAGCTTTTCCGACAGGGACCACGAGCAGTACTTC. It is translated as CASSFSDRDHEQYF.

The chain employs TRBV5-5 and TRBJ1-1; 7 nucleotides line up with TRBD1. Looked up from germline, CDR1 is SGHKS and CDR2 is YYEKEE (reference sequence). The CDR3 runs 15 residues. The trim removed 3 bases at V and 1 base at J, leaving 6 bases unmatched. The CDR3 loop is CASSSYRDRNTEAFF. The CDR3 region has the DNA TGTGCCAGCAGCTCCTACCGGGACAGGAACACTGAAGCTTTCTTT.

The chain couples TRBV9 to TRBJ1-2, with TRBD1 as a possible D gene (5 bases). Trimming shortened V by 5 bases and J by 5 bases, and 22 bases separated the two germline ends. There are 16 residues in the CDR3. Germline V gives CDR1 SGDLS, CDR2 YYNGEE. CDR3 region: CASSDSPRGFTYGYTF. As DNA, the CDR3 is TGTGCCAGCAGTGATTCCCCACGGGGGTTCACATATGGCTACACCTTC. The whole variable domain, remainder taken from reference TRBV9 and TRBJ1-2, is DSGVTQTPKHLITATGQRVTLRCSPRSGDLSVYWYQQSLDQGLQFLIQYYNGEERAKGNILERFSAQQFPDLHSELNLSSLELGDSALYFCASSDSPRGFTYGYTFGSGTRLTVV.